A single sample is the source of the 20 T cell receptor beta chains below, sequenced in a study of PD-1 blockade in classical Hodgkin lymphoma. All patients relapsed after autologous stem cell transplantation, and brentuximab vedotin exposure varied. Sequenced by immunoSEQ multiplex PCR; TCRdb stores in-frame clones only, minus some. This sample has tens of thousands of clones, with 77% found just once. The specimen comprised peripheral blood mononuclear cells (PBMCs), sampled before the second cycle of nivolumab. Source of these receptors: a human donor with classical Hodgkin lymphoma.

The chain couples TRBV18 to TRBJ1-1, with 8 bases aligning to TRBD1. Trimming took 4 bases from V and 5 from J; bases not matched to a gene: 9. Germline CDR1 reads KGHSH; CDR2 reads LQKENI. The CDR3 is 15 amino acids. The DNA for the CDR3 is TGTGCCAGCTCACAGACAGGGGACCGCAAGACTGAAGCTTTCTTT. Amino acids: CASSQTGDRKTEAFF.

This chain uses TRBV9 with TRBJ2-1; no reliable D call. Trimming stripped 0 bases from V and 0 bases from J, with 7 bases between. The CDR3 runs to 15 residues. The germline V gene has CDR1 SGDLS and CDR2 YYNGEE. DNA for the CDR3: TGTGCCAGCAGCGTAGGGTCTGGCTCCTACAATGAGCAGTTCTTC. Translation gives CASSVGSGSYNEQFF.

In this sample, this clone turned up a few times. The V and J genes are TRBV2 and TRBJ1-1, with a weak D call TRBD1 (5 bases). The CDR3 spans 15 residues. V lost 6 bases, J lost 3 bases, and 17 bases lay in between. Germline V lookup: CDR1 SNHLY, CDR2 FYNNEI. The CDR3 region has the DNA TGTGCCAGCAGACTTTCCGGGGGGTCACACACTGAAGCTTTCTTT. Protein sequence: CASRLSGGSHTEAFF.

The gene calls are TRBV7-9 and TRBJ2-3; D gene unclear. Looked up from germline, CDR1 is SEHNR and CDR2 is FQNEAQ (reference sequence). The CDR3 is made up of 13 amino acids. V lost 7 bases to trimming and J lost 6 bases, with 14 bases between them. As DNA, the CDR3 is TGTGCCAGCAACCTTCCGCTCCCGGATACGCAGTATTTT. Translated, it gives CASNLPLPDTQYF.

This clone was seen only once. This rearrangement joins TRBV7-9 to TRBJ2-1; 7 bases agree with TRBD1. The ends lost 1 base at V and 6 bases at J; junction bases unmatched: 6. This CDR3 region has 15 residues. Germline CDR1 and CDR2: SEHNR and FQNEAQ (reference sequence). The CDR3 protein is CASSLGETGTNEQFF. In DNA, the CDR3 is TGTGCCAGCAGCTTAGGGGAGACAGGGACCAATGAGCAGTTCTTC.

J is TRBJ1-1 and V is TRBV28; 8 bases match TRBD1. This CDR3 spans 16 amino acids. The V segment lost 2 bases and the J segment 4 bases; nucleotides outside the gene matches: 9. Germline V CDR1 and CDR2: MDHEN, SYDVKM. The CDR3 spells CASSLIGTGMGTEAFF. CDR3 DNA: TGTGCCAGCAGTTTAATCGGGACAGGTATGGGCACTGAAGCTTTCTTT.

This clone came up once. The CDR3 spells CASSLGGQGGNSPLHF. CDR3 DNA: TGCGCCAGCAGCTTGGGGGGGCAGGGAGGCAATTCACCCCTCCACTTT. The chain is built from TRBV5-1 and TRBJ1-6, with D perhaps matching TRBD1 (6 bases). The CDR3 totals 16 residues. V lost 0 bases, J lost 7 bases, and 14 bases lay in between. The germline gives CDR1 SGHRS, CDR2 YFSETQ.

This chain joins TRBV7-2 and TRBJ2-7, with D possibly matching TRBD1 (6 bases). V gave up 2 bases and J gave up 12 bases, with 14 bases separating them. CDR3 size: 12 residues. The germline V gene has CDR1 SGHTA and CDR2 FQGNSA. The CDR3 coding sequence is TGTGCCAGCAGCTTATCCCGGGACACACTGTACTTC. It translates to CASSLSRDTLYF.

The chain joins TRBV6-6 to TRBJ1-2; TRBD1 matches 10 bases. The CDR3 loop spans 16 amino acids. J was trimmed by 3 bases and V by 6 bases; bases with no gene match: 10. The V gene's germline CDR1 is MNHNY and CDR2 SVGAGI (reference sequence). This chain's CDR3 is CASRPYRDRGYYGYTF. The CDR3 DNA sequence: TGTGCCAGCAGACCATACCGGGACAGGGGTTACTATGGCTACACCTTC.

As for this clone: Other DNA sequences in this sample translate to the same CDR3. The chain has TRBV25-1 and TRBJ1-5, with D uncertain. The CDR3 runs 12 residues. V shed 6 bases and J shed 4 bases, with 7 bases lying between them. Per the germline V gene, CDR1 is MGHDK and CDR2 is SYGVNS. The CDR3 coding sequence is TGTGCCAGCAGAGGTGGGAATCAGCCCCAGCATTTT. This codes for CASRGGNQPQHF.

The genes are TRBV28 and TRBJ1-5; no firm D call. The germline CDR1 and CDR2 sequences are MDHEN and SYDVKM. The CDR3 contains 17 residues. V lost 6 bases and J 0 bases, leaving 18 bases between the germline ends. The CDR3 coding sequence is TGTGCCAGCAGCACCCTGCGAGCCTTCTATAGCAATCAGCCCCAGCATTTT. Amino acids: CASSTLRAFYSNQPQHF.

The chain is built from TRBV6-5 and TRBJ1-3, with D perhaps TRBD1 (6 bases). Per germline, CDR1 MNHEY and CDR2 SVGAGI. This CDR3 spans 15 amino acids. V was pared by 5 bases and J by 4 bases, with 15 bases between. DNA for the CDR3: TGTGCCAGCAGTCGAGACGGACAGCTGGGAAACACCATATATTTT. Its protein product is CASSRDGQLGNTIYF.

This chain links TRBV19 with TRBJ2-6; TRBD1 is a possible D gene (6 bases). V was trimmed by 10 bases and J by 2 bases, leaving 18 bases between them. The germline V gene encodes CDR1 LNHDA and CDR2 SQIVND (reference sequence). CDR3 size: 16 residues. CDR3: CATNILGAAGANVLTF. CDR3 coding DNA: TGTGCCACAAATATTCTGGGGGCAGCTGGGGCCAACGTCCTGACTTTC.

A remark on this clone: A read error may account for a junction end that differs from germline. This chain's CDR3 is CASNLSFGQGTGHYNEQFF. CDR3 bases: TGTGCCAGCAACTTATCGTTCGGGCAGGGGACGGGCCACTACAATGAGCAGTTCTTC. This chain uses TRBV7-9 with TRBJ2-1, with a weak D call TRBD1 (6 bases). Germline CDR1 is SEHNR and CDR2 is FQNEAQ (reference sequence). This CDR3 has 19 residues.

This chain connects TRBV5-1 to TRBJ1-2, with a possible D match to TRBD1 (5 bases). The CDR3 extends over 14 amino acids. V lost 1 base and J 6 bases, leaving 13 bases between the germline ends. CDR1 and CDR2 (germline): SGHRS, YFSETQ. DNA for the CDR3: TGCGCCAGCAGCTTGAGGGGAGAACTCAATGGCTACACCTTC. Translated: CASSLRGELNGYTF.

This clone was found once. The rearrangement joins TRBV30 to TRBJ2-7; 8 positions agree with TRBD1. There are 15 residues in the CDR3. CDR1 GTSNPN and CDR2 SVGIG come from the germline V gene (reference sequence). Trimming cost V 1 base and J 7 bases; bases outside gene matches: 12. The CDR3 region is CAWSEVGQRQGEQYF. The CDR3 DNA reads as TGTGCCTGGAGTGAGGTGGGACAGAGACAGGGGGAGCAGTACTTC.

This chain uses TRBV16 with TRBJ1-2; 7 bases agree with TRBD1. The CDR3 spans 13 residues. Germline V gene sequence: CDR1 KGHSY, CDR2 FQNENV. Germline trimming cut 6 bases from V and 8 bases from J; bases unmatched to any gene: 9. The CDR3 protein is CASSQGDRGGYTF. CDR3 DNA: TGTGCCAGCAGTCAGGGGGACAGAGGCGGCTACACCTTC.

The CDR3 bases are TGTGCCAGCAGCTTGAGGAGGGGGCTCAATCAGCCCCAGCATTTT. Its protein product is CASSLRRGLNQPQHF. The gene calls are TRBV5-6 and TRBJ1-5; 7 nucleotides agree with TRBD1. Germline V gene sequence: CDR1 SGHDT, CDR2 YYEEEE. The CDR3 is 15 residues long. J gave up 3 bases and V 1 base, and 4 bases lay outside the gene matches.

This clone showed up just a few times. CDR3 amino acids: CASSPLTGRGVEKLFF. CDR3 coding DNA: TGTGCCAGCAGCCCCCTTACGGGACGGGGGGTCGAAAAACTGTTTTTT. The rearrangement uses TRBV14 and TRBJ1-4; D may be TRBD1 (5 bases). The CDR3 totals 16 residues. The V and J ends lost 4 bases and 8 bases respectively, with 20 bases between them. Germline CDR1 and CDR2: SGHDN and FVKESK. Filled out from reference TRBV14 and TRBJ1-4, the complete variable domain reads EAGVTQFPSHSVIEKGQTVTLRCDPISGHDNLYWYRRVMGKEIKFLLHFVKESKQDESGMPNNRFLAERTGGTYSTLKVQPAELEDSGVYFCASSPLTGRGVEKLFFGSGTQLSVL.

This chain connects TRBV30 to TRBJ2-5, with D unclear. The CDR3 covers 11 residues. Germline loops: CDR1 GTSNPN, CDR2 SVGIG (reference sequence). V lost 3 bases and J lost 0, with 2 bases in between. The CDR3 loop is CAWSNQETQYF. CDR3 nucleotide sequence: TGTGCCTGGAGCAACCAAGAGACCCAGTACTTC.